These 30 T cell receptor beta chains came from one sample sequenced in a study of neurological immune-mediated disorders. TCRdb fed the 5' RACE reads into MiXCR, producing one record per CDR3 protein. Of more than 70,000 distinct CDR3 sequences listed, 9.5% to 13% are singletons. Time point reported: longitudinal time-point 1 (baseline). Sequencing input: PBMCs. These receptors were obtained from a man between 25 and 39 years old in good health.

V usage is TRBV3-1 and J usage is TRBJ1-2; D gene unclear. Germline CDR1 LGHDT, CDR2 YNNKEL (reference sequence). V lost 1 base and J 7 bases, leaving 10 bases between the germline ends. The CDR3 contains 13 residues. In DNA form, the CDR3 reads TGTGCCAGCAGCCAAGGGGGTACCGGTGGCTACACCTTC. It yields the protein CASSQGGTGGYTF.

Worth noting for this clonotype: A much larger clone sits a single nucleotide away, making a read error possible. This rearrangement joins TRBV18 to TRBJ2-3; D may be TRBD1 (6 bases). The V and J ends lost 3 bases and 0 bases respectively, with 16 bases between them. The CDR3 is 17 amino acids. Germline CDR1 reads KGHSH; CDR2 reads LQKENI. The CDR3 DNA reads TGTGCCAGCTCACCGACCGGGACATGGATTAGCACAGATACGCAGTATTTT. Its translation: CASSPTGTWISTDTQYF.

This clonotype was found a few times. The chain is built from TRBV11-2 and TRBJ1-6, with D uncertain. Per the germline V gene, CDR1 is SGHAT and CDR2 is FQNNGV. The V gene lost 2 bases and the J gene lost 8 bases, with 7 bases spanning the gap. CDR3 length: 13 residues. DNA of the CDR3: TGTGCCAGCAGCTTAATTCATGATTCACCCCTCCACTTT. It codes for CASSLIHDSPLHF.

Worth noting for this clonotype: A much larger clone is a single base away; this may be a read error. Written as DNA, the CDR3 is TGTGCCAGCAGTCGCGGGCAGGGGGGGAACACTGAAGATTTCTTT. Translating gives CASSRGQGGNTEDFF. The chain couples TRBV28 to TRBJ1-1; 7 nucleotides agree with TRBD1. CDR3 length: 15 residues. Germline CDR1 and CDR2: MDHEN and SYDVKM.

Only a few counts were recorded for this clonotype. V usage is TRBV29-1 and J usage is TRBJ2-7; TRBD1 matches 10 bases. CDR3 length: 12 amino acids. Germline CDR1 is SQVTM and CDR2 is ANQGSEA. J lost 6 bases, V lost 7 bases, and 6 bases had no gene match. DNA for the CDR3: TGCAGCGCCGGACAGGGGGAGGTCGAGCAGTACTTC. Protein product: CSAGQGEVEQYF.

Only one count was recorded for this clonotype. The chain combines TRBV9 with TRBJ2-5; a possible D gene is TRBD2 (6 bases). The V gene lost 0 bases and the J gene lost 5 bases, with 23 bases spanning the gap. The CDR3 has 18 residues. In germline, CDR1 is SGDLS, CDR2 YYNGEE. The CDR3 region is CASSVVETRGTGGETQYF. As DNA, the CDR3 is TGTGCCAGCAGCGTAGTGGAGACTAGAGGAACTGGGGGGGAGACCCAGTACTTC.

The table lists this clonotype with a few counts. The chain recombines TRBV7-9 with TRBJ1-2; 7 bases fit TRBD1. V shed 5 bases, J shed 6 bases, and the junction held 6 bases outside the gene matches. CDR3 length equals 13 residues. The germline gives CDR1 SEHNR, CDR2 FQNEAQ (reference sequence). The CDR3 DNA sequence: TGTGCCAGCAGCGTCCGGGACAGTCATGGCTACACCTTC. It is translated as CASSVRDSHGYTF.

This clonotype was seen repeatedly, ten times or more. V and J are TRBV28 and TRBJ2-7; TRBD1 or TRBD2 may be the D gene (7 bases each). Trimming cost V 3 bases and J 4 bases, with 10 bases left between them. Looked up from germline, CDR1 is MDHEN and CDR2 is SYDVKM. The CDR3 extends over 13 amino acids. As DNA, the CDR3 is TGTGCCAGCAGTTTCAGGGGGGGGTACGAGCAGTACTTC. Translation: CASSFRGGYEQYF.

This clonotype was found once. A single base separates this from a much larger clone, so it may be a read error. The rearrangement uses TRBV21-1 and TRBJ2-7; TRBD1 was called by the table and not checked on the DNA. TRBV21-1 is a recognized pseudogene. The CDR3 is 12 residues long. CDR3 coding DNA: TGTGCCAACAGCAATCGTGGGGGAGCGCAGTACTTC. Its translation is CANSNRGGAQYF.

This clonotype was picked up many times. The gene calls are TRBV7-8 and TRBJ2-5; no clear D. The CDR3 runs 13 residues. From germline, CDR1 is SGHVS and CDR2 FQNEAQ. V lost 3 bases and J 1 base, leaving 6 bases between the germline ends. CDR3 in amino acids: CASSLTPQETQYF. The CDR3 DNA follows: TGTGCCAGCAGCTTGACACCCCAAGAGACCCAGTACTTC.

This clonotype was picked up a small number of times. The rearrangement links TRBV4-2 to TRBJ2-3, with TRBD2 identical over 8 bases. V lost 4 bases, J lost 5 bases, and 14 bases stayed unmatched. In germline, CDR1 is LGHNA, CDR2 YNFKEQ. The CDR3 spans 17 residues. The CDR3 bases are TGTGCCAGCAGCCCAGACGGGTATAGCGGGAAGGAAGATACGCAGTATTTT. Protein: CASSPDGYSGKEDTQYF.

The chain is built from TRBV5-1 and TRBJ2-7; possible D gene TRBD1, 6 bases. Germline V gives CDR1 SGHRS, CDR2 YFSETQ. This CDR3 contains 13 residues. Trimming pared 9 bases from V and 4 bases from J, leaving 17 bases between. This chain's CDR3 is CANTVGGAYEQYF. CDR3 sequence (DNA): TGCGCCAACACTGTAGGGGGAGCATACGAGCAGTACTTC.

This clonotype has a count of ten or more. The chain carries TRBV24-1 and TRBJ2-2; no definite D call. V was pared by 3 bases and J by 4 bases, with 14 bases between. The CDR3 runs 16 residues. The germline gives CDR1 KGHDR, CDR2 SFDVKD. CDR3 nucleotide sequence: TGTGCCACCAGTGATCAACCGGCTCAAAGCACCGGGGAGCTGTTTTTT. Amino acids: CATSDQPAQSTGELFF.

This clonotype was counted many times. The V and J genes are TRBV28 and TRBJ2-5; no clear D. The CDR3 sequence is 13 residues long. Trimming shortened V by 6 bases and J by 5 bases, and 13 bases separated the two germline ends. Germline V gives CDR1 MDHEN, CDR2 SYDVKM. The CDR3 region has the DNA TGTGCCAGCAGGGAGATGGGCAGGGAGACCCAGTACTTC. Encoded protein: CASREMGRETQYF.

This clonotype has at least ten counts. The rearrangement uses TRBV5-1 and TRBJ2-2; tentatively, D is TRBD1 or TRBD2 (5 bases each). With 4 bases removed from V and 0 bases from J, the gap between germline ends came to 10 bases. CDR1 and CDR2 from the germline V gene are SGHRS and YFSETQ. CDR3 length equals 15 residues. In nucleotides, the CDR3 is TGCGCCAGCAGCCGGGGCCGAACGAACACCGGGGAGCTGTTTTTT. Protein product: CASSRGRTNTGELFF.

In regard to this clonotype: This may come from a read error, since a much larger clone is one base off. This chain links TRBV7-9 with TRBJ2-2; the D gene is possibly TRBD1 (6 bases). Germline-derived CDR1 and CDR2 are SEHNR and FQNEAQ (reference sequence). There are 14 residues in the CDR3. The chain's CDR3 is CASSNRENTRELFF. The CDR3 nucleotides are TGTGCCAGCAGCAACAGGGAGAACACCCGGGAGCTGTTTTTT.

This clonotype occurred many times. The rearrangement uses TRBV29-1 and TRBJ2-1; the D gene could be TRBD1 or TRBD2 (5 bases each). CDR3 length: 11 amino acids. Germline V CDR1 and CDR2: SQVTM, ANQGSEA. Deletions cut 6 bases from V and 9 bases from J, with 12 bases between. The CDR3 DNA sequence: TGCAGCGTCGGGGACCTGGGTGAGCAGTTCTTC. Amino acid sequence: CSVGDLGEQFF.

This clonotype was observed a handful of times. J is TRBJ1-1 and V is TRBV7-9; D remains unclear. The germline V and J ends were trimmed by 1 base and 3 bases, with 12 bases remaining between them. The CDR3 is 15 amino acids. Per germline, CDR1 SEHNR and CDR2 FQNEAQ (reference sequence). The CDR3 loop is CASSLEPGWYTEAFF. The CDR3 DNA reads TGTGCCAGCAGCTTAGAGCCGGGGTGGTACACTGAAGCTTTCTTT. Complete variable domain (other parts from reference TRBV7-9 and TRBJ1-1): DTGVSQNPRHKITKRGQNVTFRCDPISEHNRLYWYRQTLGQGPEFLTYFQNEAQLEKSRLLSDRFSAERPKGSFSTLEIQRTEQGDSAMYLCASSLEPGWYTEAFFGQGTRLTVV.

This clonotype was seen repeatedly, ten times or more. This sequence may be a read error, since a much larger clone differs from it by one base. The V call is TRBV3-1, the J call TRBJ1-1; maybe TRBD1 (6 bases). Deletions cut 4 bases from V and 1 base from J, with 10 bases between. The CDR3 has 14 amino acids. In germline, CDR1 is LGHDT, CDR2 YNNKEL (reference sequence). The CDR3, as DNA: TGTGCCAGCAGCCCACCGGGACAGAACACTGAAGCTTTCTTT. Protein: CASSPPGQNTEAFF. The full variable domain, its missing parts supplied by reference TRBV3-1 and TRBJ1-1, is DTAVSQTPKYLVTQMGNDKSIKCEQNLGHDTMYWYKQDSKKFLKIMFSYNNKELIINETVPNRFSPKSPDKAHLNLHINSLELGDSAVYFCASSPPGQNTEAFFGQGTRLTVV.

This clonotype has a count of ten or more. The chain joins TRBV15 to TRBJ2-7; 7 nucleotides line up with TRBD1. The trim removed 4 bases at V and 0 bases at J, leaving 9 bases unmatched. Germline CDR1 LNHNV, CDR2 YYDKDF (reference sequence). This CDR3 has 16 amino acids. The CDR3 sequence: CATSTERGPSSYEQYF. For the CDR3, the DNA is TGTGCCACCAGCACAGAGAGGGGGCCGAGCTCCTACGAGCAGTACTTC.

This clonotype was counted ten times or more. The chain joins TRBV20-1 to TRBJ1-4, with D perhaps TRBD1 (6 bases). The V gene's germline CDR1 is DFQATT and CDR2 SNEGSKA (reference sequence). The CDR3 has 16 residues. V was pared by 6 bases and J by 2 bases, with 19 bases between. In nucleotides, the CDR3 is TGCAGTGCCAGATCCCCCACAGGGAGGACTAATGAAAAACTGTTTTTT. This encodes CSARSPTGRTNEKLFF.

This clonotype was seen many times. The chain couples TRBV6-5 to TRBJ2-2; D unresolved. This CDR3 is built from 16 residues. Germline values: CDR1 MNHEY, CDR2 SVGAGI. Trimming removed 0 bases at V and 7 bases at J, with 15 bases between. The CDR3 reads CASSYSFGTAGGELFF. CDR3 bases: TGTGCCAGCAGTTACTCATTTGGCACCGCCGGCGGGGAGCTGTTTTTT.

Ten or more counts support this clonotype. The chain recombines TRBV29-1 with TRBJ2-7; D remains unclear. From germline, CDR1 is SQVTM and CDR2 ANQGSEA. CDR3 size: 13 residues. CDR3 protein: CRADDIRGYEQYF. CDR3 sequence (DNA): TGCAGAGCTGACGACATTCGTGGGTACGAGCAGTACTTC.

The sample holds many counts of this clonotype. This chain uses TRBV20-1 with TRBJ1-2, with D uncertain. This CDR3 has 12 residues. The germline V gene encodes CDR1 DFQATT and CDR2 SNEGSKA (reference sequence). Trimming pared 4 bases from V and 9 bases from J, leaving 15 bases between. The CDR3 protein is CSATTRAARYTF. DNA for the CDR3: TGCAGTGCTACAACCCGGGCGGCTCGCTACACCTTC.

This clonotype was detected only a few times. The genes are TRBV7-3 and TRBJ2-7, with a tentative D call TRBD1 (6 bases). The CDR3 runs to 13 residues. Trimming took off 5 bases at V and 6 bases at J, with 14 bases between the two ends. The germline V gene encodes CDR1 SGHTA and CDR2 FQGTGA. The CDR3 nucleotides are TGTGCCAGCAGCCCTTCACAGGGTCGCGAGCAGTACTTC. Amino acid sequence: CASSPSQGREQYF.

In this sample, this clonotype turned up many times. The chain combines TRBV27 with TRBJ1-3, with TRBD1 identical over 10 bases. Germline V gene lookup returns CDR1 MNHEY and CDR2 SMNVEV (reference sequence). V gave up 2 bases and J gave up 2 bases; unmatched junction bases: 9. The CDR3 runs to 18 residues. The CDR3 DNA reads as TGTGCCAGCAGTTTAACGAGATCCGGGACAGGGGCTGGAAACACCATATATTTT. Amino acid sequence: CASSLTRSGTGAGNTIYF.

This clonotype was detected many times. V usage is TRBV20-1 and J usage is TRBJ2-7, with TRBD2 identical over 10 bases. This CDR3 spans 13 amino acids. Germline CDR1 and CDR2: DFQATT and SNEGSKA (reference sequence). V gave up 3 bases and J gave up 4 bases; unmatched junction bases: 3. CDR3 sequence: CSASGTSAYEQYF. DNA of the CDR3: TGCAGTGCTAGCGGGACTAGCGCTTACGAGCAGTACTTC.

This clonotype was found many times. This sequence joins TRBV7-9 and TRBJ1-5, with TRBD1 as a possible D gene (5 bases). The CDR3 runs to 14 residues. Germline loops: CDR1 SEHNR, CDR2 FQNEAQ (reference sequence). The germline V and J ends were trimmed by 1 base and 6 bases, with 10 bases remaining between them. The DNA for the CDR3 is TGTGCCAGCAGCTTAGAAGGGGCCGTTCAGCCCCAGCATTTT. Its translation: CASSLEGAVQPQHF. Supplemented by reference TRBV7-9 and TRBJ1-5, the full variable domain reads DTGVSQNPRHKITKRGQNVTFRCDPISEHNRLYWYRQTLGQGPEFLTYFQNEAQLEKSRLLSDRFSAERPKGSFSTLEIQRTEQGDSAMYLCASSLEGAVQPQHFGDGTRLSIL.

This clonotype was counted many times. The CDR3 loop is CASSLGTGFGYTF. The CDR3 DNA reads TGTGCCAGCAGCTTAGGGACAGGGTTTGGCTACACCTTC. The chain combines TRBV7-9 with TRBJ1-2; 8 positions match TRBD1. The J segment lost 7 bases and the V segment lost 1 base, leaving 2 bases of the junction unmatched. The CDR3 consists of 13 residues. Looked up from germline, CDR1 is SEHNR and CDR2 is FQNEAQ (reference sequence). The variable domain in full, with the rest retrieved from reference TRBV7-9 and TRBJ1-2, is DTGVSQNPRHKITKRGQNVTFRCDPISEHNRLYWYRQTLGQGPEFLTYFQNEAQLEKSRLLSDRFSAERPKGSFSTLEIQRTEQGDSAMYLCASSLGTGFGYTFGSGTRLTVV.

Comment on this clonotype: This may arise from a read error, as a much more abundant clone is one base away. The rearrangement joins TRBV7-2 to TRBJ2-7; a weak D match, TRBD1 (6 bases). CDR1 is SGHTA and CDR2 is FQGNSA in the germline V gene. The CDR3 is 14 residues long. V lost 6 bases to trimming and J lost 2 bases, with 14 bases between them. This CDR3 is CASRARWGPYEQYF. The CDR3 bases are TGTGCCAGCAGGGCTCGGTGGGGGCCCTACGAGCAGTACTTC.